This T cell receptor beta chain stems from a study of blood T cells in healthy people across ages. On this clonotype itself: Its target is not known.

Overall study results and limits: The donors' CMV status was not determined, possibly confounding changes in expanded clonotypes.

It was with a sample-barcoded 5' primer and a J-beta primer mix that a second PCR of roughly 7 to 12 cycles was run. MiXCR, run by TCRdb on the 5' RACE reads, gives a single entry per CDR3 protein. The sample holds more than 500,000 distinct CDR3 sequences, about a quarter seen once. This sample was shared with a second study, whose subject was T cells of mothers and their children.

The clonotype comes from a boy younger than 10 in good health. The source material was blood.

The CDR3 DNA is TGTGCCAGCAGTCCGGGACTAGCGGGAGTTGAGCAGTTCTTC. This translates into CASSPGLAGVEQFF. The V call is TRBV12-3 or TRBV12-4, the J call TRBJ2-5, with TRBD2 identical over 14 bases. The J call may not be correct, given that the DNA end is closer to TRBJ2-1. There are 14 residues in the CDR3.